The T cell receptor beta chain described here comes from a study of T cell responses to AZD1222 COVID-19 vaccine. Study-wide results and caveats: Sampled repertoires all dated from after the peak T cell response. Only a handful of AZD1222 recipients, five to seven in all, had baseline seropositivity. Clonal diversity was possibly underestimated, and white British individuals and females predominated among donors.

Concerning this clone itself: Its antigen is not known.

Assay used: immunoSEQ multiplex PCR; TCRdb lists only in-frame clones, some missing. This table holds 150,000 or so clones, almost 90% found once. V was pared by 3 bases and J by 1 base, with 3 bases of the junction left unmatched. The length of the CDR3 is 15 residues. CDR1 and CDR2 from the germline V gene are SGDLS and YYNGEE. Sequenced material: peripheral blood, taken on day 0 of AZD1222 vaccination. The TCR originated in an adult in good health. This chain links TRBV9 with TRBJ2-2; 7 bases map to TRBD2. CDR3 residues: CASSEAGLNTGELFF. The CDR3 DNA reads TGTGCCAGCAGCGAAGCGGGACTGAACACCGGGGAGCTGTTTTTT.